Listed below are T cell receptor beta chains from one sample, sequenced in a study of beta chain features in type 1 diabetes. This table comes from immunoSEQ multiplex PCR, and its TCRdb copy is limited to in-frame clones, with some not included. The sample holds a few hundred thousand clones, roughly a tenth seen once. Sequenced sample: central memory CD4+ T cells from blood. The receptors were gathered from a man aged 18 to 29 in good health. Each CDR3 is given with its conserved first and last residue. Fields, in order: CDR3 protein, V gene, J gene.

CDR3 protein: CATGLEEDYEQYF
V gene: TRBV10-3
J gene: TRBJ2-7

CDR3 protein: CASSSPTGSEQFF
V gene: TRBV7-9
J gene: TRBJ2-1

CDR3 protein: CASTKAGTVQETQYF
V gene: TRBV5-1
J gene: TRBJ2-5

CDR3 protein: CASSSRPAGVDETQYF
V gene: TRBV25-1
J gene: TRBJ2-5

CDR3 protein: CASSRIAEDNEKLFF
V gene: TRBV4-1
J gene: TRBJ1-4

CDR3 protein: CASSFYQETQYF
V gene: TRBV5-8
J gene: TRBJ2-5

CDR3 protein: CASSLERDQPQHF
V gene: TRBV5-4
J gene: TRBJ1-5

CDR3 protein: CASSEAGLIQETQYF
V gene: TRBV2
J gene: TRBJ2-5

CDR3 protein: CAWARELKNQPQHF
V gene: TRBV30
J gene: TRBJ1-5

CDR3 protein: CAWSVSSYEQYF
V gene: TRBV30
J gene: NA

CDR3 protein: CASSFYGLSTEAFF
V gene: TRBV28
J gene: TRBJ1-1

CDR3 protein: CASSQERGPSGANVLTF
V gene: TRBV14
J gene: TRBJ2-6

CDR3 protein: CASSLSGTGGNTIYF
V gene: TRBV2
J gene: TRBJ1-3

CDR3 protein: CASSLQGTQYF
V gene: TRBV5-1
J gene: TRBJ2-3

CDR3 protein: CASSRTANEQFF
V gene: TRBV7-2
J gene: TRBJ2-1

CDR3 protein: CSVDGGTNTGELFF
V gene: TRBV29-1
J gene: TRBJ2-2

CDR3 protein: CASSFLTGQETQYF
V gene: TRBV7-2
J gene: TRBJ2-5

CDR3 protein: CASSEDRSSYEQYF
V gene: TRBV7-3
J gene: TRBJ2-7

CDR3 protein: CASSIDRGKRQYF
V gene: TRBV4-3
J gene: TRBJ2-7

CDR3 protein: CASSSNYNEQFF
V gene: TRBV6-5
J gene: TRBJ2-1

CDR3 protein: CASSQALLAGTVEQYF
V gene: TRBV4-1
J gene: TRBJ2-7

CDR3 protein: CSVAGFLPYNEQFF
V gene: TRBV29-1
J gene: TRBJ2-1

CDR3 protein: CASSLRGAGTQYF
V gene: TRBV13
J gene: TRBJ2-5

CDR3 protein: CASSPRMGGNTGELFF
V gene: TRBV4-1
J gene: TRBJ2-2

CDR3 protein: CASSSSRPQHF
V gene: TRBV28
J gene: TRBJ1-5

CDR3 protein: CASSQIRAGIGELFF
V gene: TRBV2
J gene: TRBJ2-2

CDR3 protein: CASSSGTSFTDTQYF
V gene: TRBV6-6
J gene: TRBJ2-3

CDR3 protein: CASSDVSRGNTEAFF
V gene: TRBV25-1
J gene: TRBJ1-1

CDR3 protein: CATSRDDPASSYEQYF
V gene: TRBV15
J gene: TRBJ2-7

CDR3 protein: CASAGGPPREGYTF
V gene: TRBV5-4
J gene: TRBJ1-2

CDR3 protein: CASSRASGSPRLYEQYF
V gene: TRBV19
J gene: TRBJ2-7

CDR3 protein: CASKTSESDTQYF
V gene: TRBV2
J gene: TRBJ2-3

CDR3 protein: CASSKIRSGRAGRPDTQYF
V gene: TRBV21-1
J gene: TRBJ2-3

CDR3 protein: CASRGTGNYEQYF
V gene: TRBV2
J gene: TRBJ2-7

CDR3 protein: CASTQGGQPQHF
V gene: TRBV28
J gene: TRBJ1-5

CDR3 protein: CAWRQGTNEKLFF
V gene: TRBV30
J gene: TRBJ1-4

CDR3 protein: CASSLASGLPPEGQYF
V gene: TRBV7-2
J gene: TRBJ2-7

CDR3 protein: CASTSPAHDEQFF
V gene: TRBV2
J gene: TRBJ2-1

CDR3 protein: CASSERLYGTGELFF
V gene: TRBV25-1
J gene: TRBJ2-2

CDR3 protein: CASSLASGRAGELFF
V gene: TRBV28
J gene: TRBJ2-2

CDR3 protein: CASSELSGRNNEQFF
V gene: TRBV25-1
J gene: TRBJ2-1

CDR3 protein: CASSQGQGRTGELFF
V gene: TRBV4-1
J gene: TRBJ2-2

CDR3 protein: CASSLDGQGDHEQYF
V gene: TRBV5-1
J gene: TRBJ2-7

CDR3 protein: CASSLGIGAGGLSYEQYF
V gene: TRBV7-2
J gene: TRBJ2-7

CDR3 protein: CAGGQGVAGELFF
V gene: TRBV7-9
J gene: TRBJ2-2

CDR3 protein: CASSQSRTEAKNIQYF
V gene: TRBV23-1
J gene: TRBJ2-4

CDR3 protein: CASSLYGERKETQYF
V gene: TRBV28
J gene: TRBJ2-5

CDR3 protein: CASSLSQGAGYGYTF
V gene: TRBV18
J gene: TRBJ1-2

CDR3 protein: CASSPSPSGVQETQYF
V gene: TRBV18
J gene: TRBJ2-5

CDR3 protein: CASSARTSGGTDTQYF
V gene: TRBV7-9
J gene: TRBJ2-3

CDR3 protein: CASSSRGRLVDEQYF
V gene: TRBV7-8
J gene: TRBJ2-7

CDR3 protein: CASRPTGMGNEQFF
V gene: TRBV28
J gene: TRBJ2-1

CDR3 protein: CASSAKSGTSPNSGANVLTF
V gene: TRBV5-1
J gene: TRBJ2-6

CDR3 protein: CASSGQYNEQFF
V gene: TRBV18
J gene: TRBJ2-1

CDR3 protein: CASSSRAFPSGNTIYF
V gene: TRBV9
J gene: TRBJ1-3

CDR3 protein: CASSFLAEGTGETQYF
V gene: TRBV5-1
J gene: TRBJ2-5

CDR3 protein: CASSPTRLAGTNEQFF
V gene: TRBV7-2
J gene: TRBJ2-1

CDR3 protein: CASSQAGGPLTKNIQYF
V gene: TRBV4-2
J gene: TRBJ2-4

CDR3 protein: CASSPDFGQQETQYF
V gene: TRBV4-1
J gene: TRBJ2-5